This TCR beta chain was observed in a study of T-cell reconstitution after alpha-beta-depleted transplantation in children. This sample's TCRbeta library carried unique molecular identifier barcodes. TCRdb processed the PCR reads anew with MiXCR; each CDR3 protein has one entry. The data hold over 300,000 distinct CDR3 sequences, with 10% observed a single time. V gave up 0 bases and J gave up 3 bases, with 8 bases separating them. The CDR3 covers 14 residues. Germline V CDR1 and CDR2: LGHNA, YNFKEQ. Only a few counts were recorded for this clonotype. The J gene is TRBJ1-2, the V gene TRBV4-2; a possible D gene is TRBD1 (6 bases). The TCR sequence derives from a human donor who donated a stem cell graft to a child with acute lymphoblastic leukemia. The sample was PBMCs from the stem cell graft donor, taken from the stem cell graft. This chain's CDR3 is CASSQDEGDYGYTF. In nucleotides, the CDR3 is TGTGCCAGCAGCCAAGATGAGGGGGACTATGGCTACACCTTC.